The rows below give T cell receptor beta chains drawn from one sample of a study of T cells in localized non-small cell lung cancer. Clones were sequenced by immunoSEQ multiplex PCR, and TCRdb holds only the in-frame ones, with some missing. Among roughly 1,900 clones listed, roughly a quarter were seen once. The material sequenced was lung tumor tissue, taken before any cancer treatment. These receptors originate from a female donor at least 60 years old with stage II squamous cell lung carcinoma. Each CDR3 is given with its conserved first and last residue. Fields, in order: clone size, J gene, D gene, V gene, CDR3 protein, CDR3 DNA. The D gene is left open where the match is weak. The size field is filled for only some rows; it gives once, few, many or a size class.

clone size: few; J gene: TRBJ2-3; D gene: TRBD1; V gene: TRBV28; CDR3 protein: CASTPGTASTDTQYF; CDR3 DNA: TGTGCCAGCACTCCCGGGACAGCTAGCACAGATACGCAGTATTTT
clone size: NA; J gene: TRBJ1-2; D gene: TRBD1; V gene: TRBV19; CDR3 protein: CASSVGDSHNYGYTF; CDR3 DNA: TGTGCCAGTAGTGTAGGGGACAGCCATAACTATGGCTACACCTTC
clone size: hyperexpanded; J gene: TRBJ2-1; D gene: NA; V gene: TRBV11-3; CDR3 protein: CASSRAIRSDEQFF; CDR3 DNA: TGTGCCAGCAGTCGGGCCATACGTAGTGATGAGCAGTTCTTC
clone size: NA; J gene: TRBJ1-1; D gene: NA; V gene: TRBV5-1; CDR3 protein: CASSVQGMNTEAFF; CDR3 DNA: TGCGCCAGCAGTGTTCAGGGCATGAACACTGAAGCTTTCTTT
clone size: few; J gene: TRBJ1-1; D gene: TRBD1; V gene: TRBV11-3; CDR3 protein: CASTLRMTGARTEAFF; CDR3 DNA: TGTGCCAGCACCTTAAGAATGACAGGGGCAAGGACTGAAGCTTTCTTT
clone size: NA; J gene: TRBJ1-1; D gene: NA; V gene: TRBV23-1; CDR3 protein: CASSQSGEGRGDTEAFF; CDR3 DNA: TGCGCCAGCAGTCAATCGGGTGAGGGGAGGGGGGACACTGAAGCTTTCTTT
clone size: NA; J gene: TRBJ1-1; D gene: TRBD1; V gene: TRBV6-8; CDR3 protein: CASTTTGGVEAFF; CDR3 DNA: TGTGCCAGCACCACGACAGGGGGCGTAGAAGCTTTCTTT
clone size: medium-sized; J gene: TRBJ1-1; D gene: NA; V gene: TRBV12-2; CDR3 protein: CATDRVRGNFPEAFF; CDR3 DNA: TGTGCCACTGATAGGGTCCGGGGAAATTTTCCTGAAGCTTTCTTT
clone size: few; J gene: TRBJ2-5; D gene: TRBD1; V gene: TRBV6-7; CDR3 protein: CASSPGTAETQYF; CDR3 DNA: TGTGCCAGCAGTCCCGGGACAGCGGAGACCCAGTACTTC
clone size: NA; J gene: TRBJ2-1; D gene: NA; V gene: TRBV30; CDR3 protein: CAWMSGLEHEQFF; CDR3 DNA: TGTGCCTGGATGTCGGGTCTAGAGCATGAGCAGTTCTTC
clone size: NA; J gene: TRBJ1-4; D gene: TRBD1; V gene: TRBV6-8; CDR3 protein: CASSLLGQGDNEKLFF; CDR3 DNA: TGTGCCAGCAGTTTATTGGGACAGGGAGATAATGAAAAACTGTTTTTT
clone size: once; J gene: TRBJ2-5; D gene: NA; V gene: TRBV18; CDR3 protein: CASSRPPGSQETQYF; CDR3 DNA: TGTGCCAGCTCACGACCCCCCGGATCCCAAGAGACCCAGTACTTC
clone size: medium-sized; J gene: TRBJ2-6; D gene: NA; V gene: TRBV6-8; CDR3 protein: CASTKETGANVLTF; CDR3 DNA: TGTGCCAGCACCAAAGAGACTGGGGCCAACGTCCTGACTTTC
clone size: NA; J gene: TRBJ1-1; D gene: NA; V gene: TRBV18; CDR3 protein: CASSPGWPVDTEAFF; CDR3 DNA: TGTGCCAGCTCACCAGGGTGGCCGGTGGACACTGAAGCTTTCTTT
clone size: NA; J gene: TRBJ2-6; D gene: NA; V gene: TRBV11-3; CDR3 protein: CASSLGVGANVLTF; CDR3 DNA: TGTGCCAGCAGCTTAGGGGTTGGGGCCAACGTCCTGACTTTC
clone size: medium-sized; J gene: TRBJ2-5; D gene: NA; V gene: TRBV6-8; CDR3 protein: CASSYSIGGRETQYF; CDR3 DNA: TGTGCCAGCAGTTACTCGATCGGAGGTCGGGAGACCCAGTACTTC
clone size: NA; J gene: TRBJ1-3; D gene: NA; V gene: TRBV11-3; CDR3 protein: CASSHPFSPGNTIYF; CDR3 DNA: TGTGCCAGCAGCCATCCCTTCTCACCTGGAAACACCATATATTTT
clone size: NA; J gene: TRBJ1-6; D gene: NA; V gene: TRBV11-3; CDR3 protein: CASSLREAENSPLHF; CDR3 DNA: TGTGCCAGCAGCTTACGGGAGGCGGAAAATTCACCCCTCCACTTT
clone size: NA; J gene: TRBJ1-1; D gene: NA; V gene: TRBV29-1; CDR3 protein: CSALSGSPEAFF; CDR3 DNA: TGCAGCGCCTTGTCCGGGAGCCCTGAAGCTTTCTTT
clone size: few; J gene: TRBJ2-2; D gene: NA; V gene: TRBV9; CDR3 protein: CASSVEGASTGELFF; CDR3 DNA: TGTGCCAGCAGCGTAGAGGGAGCGAGCACCGGGGAGCTGTTTTTT
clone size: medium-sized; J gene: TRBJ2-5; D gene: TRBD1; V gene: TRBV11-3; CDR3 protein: CASSLSTGEYPETQYF; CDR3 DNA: TGTGCCAGCAGCTTGAGTACAGGGGAGTATCCGGAGACCCAGTACTTC
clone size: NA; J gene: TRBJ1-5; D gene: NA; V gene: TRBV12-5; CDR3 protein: CASNNGNQPQHF; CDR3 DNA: TGTGCCAGCAACAACGGCAATCAGCCCCAGCATTTT
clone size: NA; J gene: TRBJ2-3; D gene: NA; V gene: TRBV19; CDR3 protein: CAAKKGSHTDTQYF; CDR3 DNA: TGTGCCGCTAAGAAGGGCAGTCACACAGATACGCAGTATTTT
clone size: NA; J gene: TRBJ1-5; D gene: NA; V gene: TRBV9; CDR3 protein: CASNLPGAGEQPQHF; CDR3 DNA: TGTGCCAGCAACCTCCCGGGTGCAGGGGAACAGCCCCAGCATTTT
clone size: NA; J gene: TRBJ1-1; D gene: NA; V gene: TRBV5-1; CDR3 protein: CASSLAVGPGTEAFF; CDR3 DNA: TGCGCCAGCAGCTTGGCCGTGGGGCCGGGCACTGAAGCTTTCTTT
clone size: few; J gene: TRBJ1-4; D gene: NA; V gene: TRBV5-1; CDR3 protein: CASSLGTPGEKLFF; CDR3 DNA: TGCGCCAGCAGCTTAGGGACCCCAGGGGAAAAACTGTTTTTT
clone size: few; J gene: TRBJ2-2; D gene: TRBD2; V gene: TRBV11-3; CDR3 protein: CASRTERGVIEVGELFF; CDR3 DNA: TGTGCCAGCAGGACCGAGCGGGGAGTTATAGAAGTCGGGGAGCTGTTTTTT
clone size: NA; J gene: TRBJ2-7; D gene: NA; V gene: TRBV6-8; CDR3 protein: CASRDSSAYEQYF; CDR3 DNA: TGTGCCAGCAGGGACTCAAGCGCCTACGAGCAGTACTTC
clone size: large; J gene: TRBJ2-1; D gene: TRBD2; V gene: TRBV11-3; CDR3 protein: CASSYTSGKTFYNEQFF; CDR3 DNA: TGTGCCAGCAGCTACACTAGCGGGAAAACCTTTTACAATGAGCAGTTCTTC
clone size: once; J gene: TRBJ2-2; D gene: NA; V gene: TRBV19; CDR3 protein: CASSILGGQTGELFF; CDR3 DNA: TGTGCCAGTAGTATTCTCGGGGGCCAAACCGGGGAGCTGTTTTTT
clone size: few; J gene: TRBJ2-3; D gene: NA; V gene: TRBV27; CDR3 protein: CASLSTGTDTQYF; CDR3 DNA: TGTGCCAGCCTCTCTACCGGGACAGATACGCAGTATTTT
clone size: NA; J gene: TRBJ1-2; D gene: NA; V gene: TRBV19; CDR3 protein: CASVDGDINYGYTF; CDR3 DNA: TGTGCCTCCGTTGATGGGGATATCAACTATGGCTACACCTTC
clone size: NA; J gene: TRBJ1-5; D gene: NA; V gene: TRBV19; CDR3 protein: CASSIGQPSNQPQHF; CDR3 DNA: TGTGCCAGTAGTATCGGACAGCCGAGCAATCAGCCCCAGCATTTT
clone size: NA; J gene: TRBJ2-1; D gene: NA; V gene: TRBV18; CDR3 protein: CASSPPIAVSSYNEQFF; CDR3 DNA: TGTGCCAGCTCACCACCTATAGCGGTGAGCTCCTACAATGAGCAGTTCTTC
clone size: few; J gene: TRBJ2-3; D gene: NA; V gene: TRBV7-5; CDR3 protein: CASSLQGATDTQYF; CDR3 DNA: TGTGCCAGCAGCTTGCAGGGGGCTACAGATACGCAGTATTTT
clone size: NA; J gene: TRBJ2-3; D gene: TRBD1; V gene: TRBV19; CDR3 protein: CASSPRGWGTDTQYF; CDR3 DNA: TGTGCCAGTAGCCCCAGGGGGTGGGGGACAGATACGCAGTATTTT
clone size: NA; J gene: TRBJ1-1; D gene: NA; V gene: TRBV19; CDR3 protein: CASSTVKGTEAFF; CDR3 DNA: TGTGCCAGTAGTACGGTTAAGGGGACTGAAGCTTTCTTT
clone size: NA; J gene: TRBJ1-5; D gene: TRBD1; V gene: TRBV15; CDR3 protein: CATRGTGGFSNQPQHF; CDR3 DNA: TGTGCCACCCGGGGAACAGGGGGGTTTAGCAATCAGCCCCAGCATTTT
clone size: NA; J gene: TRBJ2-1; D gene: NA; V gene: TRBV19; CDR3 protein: CASSISAGKGEQFF; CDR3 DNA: TGTGCCAGTAGTATATCCGCGGGGAAGGGTGAGCAGTTCTTC
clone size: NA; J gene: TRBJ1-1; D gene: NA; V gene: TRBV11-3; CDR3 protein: CASSSGGGNTEAFF; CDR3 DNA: TGTGCCAGCAGCTCGGGTGGGGGGAACACTGAAGCTTTCTTT
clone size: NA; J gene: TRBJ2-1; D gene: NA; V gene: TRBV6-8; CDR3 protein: CASSPQGGYNEQFF; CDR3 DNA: TGTGCCAGCAGCCCCCAGGGTGGGTACAATGAGCAGTTCTTC
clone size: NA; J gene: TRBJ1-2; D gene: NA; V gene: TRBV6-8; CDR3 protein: CASSRSSQNSYGYTF; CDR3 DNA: TGTGCCAGCAGTAGGTCTTCGCAGAACAGCTATGGCTACACCTTC
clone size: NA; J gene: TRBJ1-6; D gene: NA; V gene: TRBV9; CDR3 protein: CASSGIGPNSPLHF; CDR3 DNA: TGTGCCAGCAGCGGTATAGGCCCAAATTCACCCCTCCACTTT
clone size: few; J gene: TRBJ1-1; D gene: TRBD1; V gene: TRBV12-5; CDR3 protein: CASAPQGTNTEAFF; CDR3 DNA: TGTGCTAGTGCTCCACAGGGGACGAACACTGAAGCTTTCTTT
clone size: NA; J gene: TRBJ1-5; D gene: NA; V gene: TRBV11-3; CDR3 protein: CASSSPRASNQPQHF; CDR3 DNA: TGTGCCAGCAGCTCCCCCCGGGCAAGCAATCAGCCCCAGCATTTT
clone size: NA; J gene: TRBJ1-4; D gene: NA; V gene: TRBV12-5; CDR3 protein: CASGDDSEKLFF; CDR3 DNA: TGTGCCTCCGGCGATGACTCGGAAAAACTGTTTTTT
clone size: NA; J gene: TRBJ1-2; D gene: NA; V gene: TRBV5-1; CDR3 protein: CASSLEGSGDVSRYGYTF; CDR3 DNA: TGCGCCAGCAGCTTGGAGGGGAGTGGGGACGTCAGCAGGTATGGCTACACCTTC
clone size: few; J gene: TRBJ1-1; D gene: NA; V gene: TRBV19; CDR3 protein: CASSWVRRTEAFF; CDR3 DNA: TGTGCCAGTAGTTGGGTCCGTAGGACTGAAGCTTTCTTT
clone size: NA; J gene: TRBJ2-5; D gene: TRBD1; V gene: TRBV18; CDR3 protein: CASSPGQVLETQYF; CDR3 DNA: TGTGCCAGCTCACCCGGACAGGTGTTGGAGACCCAGTACTTC
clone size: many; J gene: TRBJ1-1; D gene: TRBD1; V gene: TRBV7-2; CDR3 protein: CASSQDRDTEAFF; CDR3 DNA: TGTGCCAGCAGCCAAGACAGGGATACTGAAGCTTTCTTT
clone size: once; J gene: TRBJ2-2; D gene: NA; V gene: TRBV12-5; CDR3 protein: CASTRTGELFF; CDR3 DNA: TGTGCCAGCACGAGAACCGGGGAGCTGTTTTTT